A selection of T cell receptor beta chains follows, all from one sample in a study of OX40 agonist ivuxolimab in advanced cancers. Method: immunoSEQ multiplex PCR; TCRdb's copy keeps in-frame clones and lacks some. There are about 72,000 clones in the sample; 75% to 90% occur only once, and 2% to 2.5% lies in the top ten. Sequencing was performed on CD4+ or CD8+ T cells sorted from blood, taken in a trial of the OX40 agonist ivuxolimab. The source is an adult with an advanced solid tumor such as melanoma, head and neck, liver or kidney cancer. Each CDR3 is given with its conserved first and last residue. The order of the fields is V gene, J gene, D gene, CDR3 protein. A D gene is named only where the DNA matches it firmly.

>TRBV18|TRBJ1-5|TRBD1
CASSRDRGLSGNQPQHF
>TRBV7-3|TRBJ2-1|TRBD2
CASSSSMGLDSRNEQFF
>TRBV11-2|TRBJ2-1|-
CASSGSGPPNEQFF
>TRBV11-2|TRBJ1-5|-
CASSFHSNQPQHF
>TRBV30|TRBJ2-3|TRBD1
CAWSRRQGVGTDTQYF
>TRBV19|TRBJ2-2|-
CASSIATHTGELFF
>TRBV5-4|TRBJ2-7|TRBD2
CASSSGLVGEQYF
>TRBV7-3|TRBJ2-1|-
CASSSGPEGEQFF
>TRBV7-2|TRBJ2-7|TRBD2
CASSLVLASASGGYEQYF
>TRBV4-2|TRBJ2-1|TRBD2
CASSRTSGAGNEQFF
>TRBV9|TRBJ2-7|TRBD2
CASSVRLAGGEQYF
>TRBV7-2|TRBJ1-2|TRBD1
CASSPRTGGDYGYTF
>TRBV29-1|TRBJ2-1|-
CSVPPPGNSYNEQFF
>TRBV19|TRBJ1-5|-
CASSSIQPQHF
>TRBV5-6|TRBJ2-2|-
CASSLRIVRTGELFF